These 24 T cell receptor beta chains came from one sample sequenced in a study of blood T cell repertoires in COVID-19. This table comes from immunoSEQ multiplex PCR, and its TCRdb copy is limited to in-frame clones, with some not included. The repertoire consists of approximately 200,000 clones, with 80% to 85% occurring once and the leading ten covering 4% to 5.5%. What was sequenced was peripheral blood. Receptors originate from a human donor in a cohort sampled during active COVID-19.

This chain joins TRBV3-1 (or the pseudogene TRBV3-2) and TRBJ2-6; D is perhaps TRBD2 (6 bases). The V end lost 2 bases, the J end lost 2 bases, and 13 bases lay between the germline ends. Germline V CDR1 and CDR2: LGHDT, YNNKEL (reference sequence). This CDR3 contains 17 residues. CDR3 loop: CASSQSPREAGANVLTF. The CDR3 region has the DNA TGTGCCAGCAGCCAATCCCCCAGGGAGGCTGGGGCCAACGTCCTGACTTTC.

This clone appeared once. V and J are TRBV5-1 and TRBJ1-2; 10 bases map to TRBD1. V shed 4 bases and J 6 bases; nucleotides not matched to a gene: 6. The CDR3 loop spans 14 amino acids. Looked up from germline, CDR1 is SGHRS and CDR2 is YFSETQ. CDR3: CASSADRGRDGYTF. CDR3 DNA: TGCGCCAGCAGCGCTGACAGGGGGCGAGATGGCTACACCTTC.

The chain joins TRBV24-1 to TRBJ2-2; D is perhaps TRBD1 (5 bases). Germline V CDR1 and CDR2: KGHDR, SFDVKD. Trimming removed 4 bases from V and 0 bases from J, with 17 bases in between. The CDR3 runs 18 residues. CDR3 loop: CATSDLYRFPANTGELFF. CDR3 nucleotides: TGTGCCACCAGTGACCTATACAGGTTCCCCGCGAACACCGGGGAGCTGTTTTTT.

Only a few counts were recorded for this clone. This chain uses TRBV30 with TRBJ1-2, with TRBD1 matching over 11 bases. Germline CDR1 GTSNPN, CDR2 SVGIG (reference sequence). The CDR3 is made up of 13 amino acids. CDR3 sequence reads: CGGGQGGVYGYTF. For the CDR3, the DNA is TGTGGAGGGGGACAGGGGGGAGTCTATGGCTACACCTTC. Based on the CDR3 plus reference TRBV30 and TRBJ1-2, the full variable domain is SQTIHQWPATLVQPVGSPLSLECTVEGTSNPNLYWYRQAAGRGLQLLFYSVGIGQISSEVPQNLSASRPQDRQFILSSKKLLLSDSGFYLCGGGQGGVYGYTFGSGTRLTVV.

This clone showed up just once. The chain is built from TRBV6-1 and TRBJ1-3, with D uncertain. The CDR3 runs 16 residues. The V and J ends lost 4 bases and 0 bases respectively, with 13 bases between them. Germline V gene sequence: CDR1 MNHNS, CDR2 SASEGT. The CDR3 DNA is TGTGCCAGCAGTGGATACCGAGTCCGCTCTGGAAACACCATATATTTT. Amino acid sequence: CASSGYRVRSGNTIYF.

This rearrangement joins TRBV7-2 to TRBJ2-7; TRBD2 aligns across 7 bases. The CDR3 has 16 residues. V gave up 1 base and J gave up 4 bases; unmatched junction bases: 10. Germline CDR1 SGHTA, CDR2 FQGNSA. The CDR3 sequence: CASSLEVTSIRYEQYF. The DNA of the CDR3 is TGTGCCAGCAGCTTAGAGGTGACTAGCATTCGATACGAGCAGTACTTC.

V is TRBV6-1 and J is TRBJ1-1; no clear D gene. Trimming took off 8 bases at V and 2 bases at J, with 9 bases between the two ends. This CDR3 is 12 amino acids long. Germline lookup yields CDR1 MNHNS and CDR2 SASEGT. The CDR3 spells CASLFSNTEAFF. The CDR3 coding sequence is TGTGCCAGCCTCTTTTCCAACACTGAAGCTTTCTTT.

The chain couples TRBV19 to TRBJ2-1; 8 bases match TRBD1. CDR1 is LNHDA and CDR2 is SQIVND in the germline V gene (reference sequence). V was clipped by 5 bases and J by 7 bases; unmatched bases: 7. This CDR3 has 14 amino acids. The chain's CDR3 is CASSPGQEWNEQFF. CDR3 DNA sequence: TGTGCCAGTAGTCCGGGACAGGAATGGAATGAGCAGTTCTTC.

The V gene is TRBV5-4, the J gene TRBJ2-3, with unresolved D. V was pared by 1 base and J by 0 bases, with 15 bases between. Germline V gene lookup returns CDR1 SGHNT and CDR2 YYREEE (reference sequence). This CDR3 region has 17 residues. CDR3 protein: CASSLKTGESSTDTQYF. CDR3 bases: TGTGCCAGCAGCTTGAAAACCGGAGAATCTAGCACAGATACGCAGTATTTT.

The rearrangement links TRBV2 to TRBJ1-2; 10 bases match TRBD1. CDR1 and CDR2 from the germline V gene are SNHLY and FYNNEI. The V and J ends lost 8 bases and 4 bases, in that order; junction bases with no gene match: 4. The CDR3 is 13 amino acids. The DNA of the CDR3 is TGTGCCAGCGGAGGACAGGGGGTCTATGGCTACACCTTC. Its protein is CASGGQGVYGYTF.

This clone occurred a few times. The J gene is TRBJ1-5, the V gene TRBV2; weak D call: TRBD1 (5 bases). V was pared by 3 bases and J by 4 bases, with 10 bases between. The CDR3 totals 14 residues. Looked up from germline, CDR1 is SNHLY and CDR2 is FYNNEI. CDR3 region: CASSERGPNQPQHF. The CDR3 DNA is TGTGCCAGCAGTGAGCGGGGACCTAATCAGCCCCAGCATTTT.

The rearrangement uses TRBV18 and TRBJ1-2; possibly TRBD1 for D (5 bases). CDR3 size: 18 residues. V was cut by 1 base and J by 8 bases, with 26 bases left in between. Germline assignment: CDR1 KGHSH and CDR2 LQKENI. The CDR3 is CASSPLTAFQGLIGGYTF. CDR3 sequence (DNA): TGTGCCAGCTCACCACTAACGGCTTTTCAGGGCCTTATTGGGGGCTACACCTTC.

V gene TRBV9 combines with J gene TRBJ1-5; tentatively, D is TRBD1 (6 bases). In germline, CDR1 is SGDLS, CDR2 YYNGEE. V lost 3 bases and J 5 bases, leaving 21 bases between the germline ends. The CDR3 is 17 amino acids. Written as DNA, the CDR3 is TGTGCCAGCAGCGGCTCCGAGGGCAACCCAGGGGATCAGCCCCAGCATTTT. Residues: CASSGSEGNPGDQPQHF.

This clone came up once. V gene TRBV2 combines with J gene TRBJ2-1; D gene ambiguous. V lost 0 bases and J lost 6, with 12 bases in between. The CDR3 is 15 amino acids. CDR1 SNHLY and CDR2 FYNNEI come from the germline V gene. The CDR3 here is CASSEAPLSSNEQFF. CDR3 DNA sequence: TGTGCCAGCAGTGAAGCCCCTCTAAGTTCCAATGAGCAGTTCTTC.

V usage is TRBV27 and J usage is TRBJ1-2; D is perhaps TRBD1 (5 bases). Trimming took 8 bases from V and 3 from J, leaving 7 bases between them. The CDR3 has 11 amino acids. The germline V gene has CDR1 MNHEY and CDR2 SMNVEV (reference sequence). The CDR3 DNA follows: TGTGCCAGCCGACAGTACTATGGCTACACCTTC. Its translation is CASRQYYGYTF.

The CDR3 is CASRAGTGSTEAFF. In DNA, the CDR3 is TGCGCCAGCAGGGCCGGGACAGGGAGCACTGAAGCTTTCTTT. The chain employs TRBV10-1 and TRBJ1-1, with 9 bases identical to TRBD1. CDR3 length: 14 residues. Germline V gene sequence: CDR1 WNHNN, CDR2 SYGVQD (reference sequence). V was pared by 6 bases and J by 4 bases, with 6 bases of the junction left unmatched.

The chain couples TRBV28 to TRBJ2-6; D possibly corresponds to TRBD1 (6 bases). Germline-derived CDR1 and CDR2 are MDHEN and SYDVKM. Between the trimmed V and J ends, which lost 3 bases and 0 bases, there was a span of 21 bases. The CDR3 covers 20 residues. CDR3 protein: CASSLTPGRDRSSGANVLTF. CDR3 sequence (DNA): TGTGCCAGCAGTTTGACCCCCGGACGAGACAGGTCCTCTGGGGCCAACGTCCTGACTTTC.

There are a few counts of this clone. V gene TRBV27 combines with J gene TRBJ2-3; D remains ambiguous. CDR3 length equals 15 residues. Trimming pared 5 bases from V and 0 bases from J, leaving 12 bases between. Per germline, CDR1 MNHEY and CDR2 SMNVEV (reference sequence). Here the CDR3 DNA reads TGTGCCAGCAGTCGAACAGACCCCAGCACAGATACGCAGTATTTT. This codes for CASSRTDPSTDTQYF.

This clone has only a few counts. This sequence joins TRBV28 and TRBJ1-1; 9 nucleotides match TRBD1. With 5 bases clipped from V and 1 base from J, the junction kept 5 bases outside the gene matches. Germline V gives CDR1 MDHEN, CDR2 SYDVKM. This CDR3 has 15 residues. In DNA form, the CDR3 reads TGTGCCAGCAGTCCCCGGGGACAGGGGAACACTGAAGCTTTCTTT. It codes for CASSPRGQGNTEAFF.

This clone came up once. J is TRBJ2-7 and V is TRBV28; D is perhaps TRBD1 (6 bases). V lost 5 bases and J 3 bases, leaving 8 bases between the germline ends. Germline lookup yields CDR1 MDHEN and CDR2 SYDVKM. This CDR3 has 12 amino acids. CDR3 loop: CASSTGIYEQYF. In DNA form, the CDR3 reads TGTGCCAGCAGTACAGGGATCTACGAGCAGTACTTC.

This rearrangement joins TRBV11-2 to TRBJ2-1; D uncertain. Germline CDR1 reads SGHAT; CDR2 reads FQNNGV. Trimming shortened V by 2 bases and J by 4 bases, and 6 bases separated the two germline ends. The CDR3 is 13 amino acids. The CDR3 loop is CASSLIRYNEQFF. The CDR3 DNA reads TGTGCCAGCAGCTTAATTCGGTACAATGAGCAGTTCTTC.

This chain uses TRBV3-1 (or the pseudogene TRBV3-2) with TRBJ2-4; 10 bases are shared with TRBD2. The J segment lost 16 bases and the V segment lost 1 base, leaving 4 bases of the junction unmatched. Germline CDR1 LGHDT, CDR2 YNNKEL (reference sequence). The CDR3 is 12 amino acids. CDR3 nucleotide sequence: TGTGCCAGCAGCCAAGTAGCGGGAGGAGTATACTTC. Protein product: CASSQVAGGVYF.

The gene calls are TRBV30 and TRBJ1-3; D unclear. Germline V gene data show CDR1 as GTSNPN and CDR2 as SVGIG (reference sequence). V gave up 0 bases and J gave up 3 bases, with 12 bases separating them. The CDR3 has 15 residues. In DNA form, the CDR3 reads TGTGCCTGGAGTGTACGCCAGGTCGGTGGAAACACCATATATTTT. Residues: CAWSVRQVGGNTIYF.

The chain carries TRBV7-8 and TRBJ1-6, with D possibly being TRBD1 (6 bases). Trimming shortened V by 5 bases and J by 5 bases, and 13 bases separated the two germline ends. The CDR3 length is 15 residues. Germline CDR1 SGHVS, CDR2 FQNEAQ. CDR3 sequence: CASSERTVNNSPLHF. The CDR3 region has the DNA TGTGCCAGCAGCGAGAGGACAGTCAATAATTCACCCCTCCACTTT.